A single sample gave rise to the 12 T cell receptor beta chains below, sequenced in a study of shared clonotypes between healthy human individuals. Sequencing was performed with immunoSEQ multiplex PCR; in TCRdb, only in-frame clones are kept and a portion is missing. This sample has approximately 1.5 million clones, with about 98.5% found just once. Sequencing input: naive CD4+ T cells sorted from blood. Subset of the sample: CD45RA+ positively selected. The origin of the receptors is a man aged 30 to 45 in good health.

The V call is TRBV21-1, the J call TRBJ2-1; the D call in the table, TRBD1, was not verified against the DNA. TRBV21-1 is marked as a pseudogene. CDR3 size: 15 residues. CDR3 coding DNA: TGTGCCAGCAGCATCGAAAGGGGGCGATACAATGAGCAGTTCTTC. This gives the protein CASSIERGRYNEQFF.

The V gene is TRBV28, the J gene TRBJ2-6, with D perhaps matching TRBD2 (5 bases). Trimming stripped 6 bases from V and 2 bases from J, with 5 bases between. The CDR3 is 13 residues long. Germline V gives CDR1 MDHEN, CDR2 SYDVKM. The CDR3 sequence is CASRRAGANVLTF. The CDR3 DNA reads TGTGCCAGCAGGAGGGCTGGGGCCAACGTCCTGACTTTC.

The chain has TRBV7-9 and TRBJ2-7; TRBD1 might be the D (8 bases). V lost 4 bases and J lost 6, with 16 bases in between. This CDR3 comprises 14 residues. CDR1 and CDR2 from the germline V gene are SEHNR and FQNEAQ (reference sequence). CDR3 amino acids: CASSSRTGRVEQYF. The CDR3 DNA reads TGTGCCAGCAGCTCCCGGACAGGGAGGGTCGAGCAGTACTTC.

CDR3 DNA sequence: TGTGCCATCAGTGAGACTCAGGCCGGGGATACGCAGTATTTT. Encoded protein: CAISETQAGDTQYF. V is TRBV10-3 and J is TRBJ2-3; D uncertain. The CDR3 covers 14 residues. With 2 bases removed from V and 6 bases from J, the gap between germline ends came to 12 bases. CDR1 is ENHRY and CDR2 is SYGVKD in the germline V gene.

The DNA of the CDR3 is TGTGCCAGCAGCTCCCAACTAGCGGGAGGCTACGAGCAGTACTTC. It translates to CASSSQLAGGYEQYF. This sequence joins TRBV5-6 and TRBJ2-7; 12 positions agree with TRBD2. CDR1 and CDR2 from the germline V gene are SGHDT and YYEEEE. CDR3 length equals 15 residues. Trimming took 3 bases from V and 3 from J; bases not matched to a gene: 4.

V usage is TRBV7-9 and J usage is TRBJ1-5; 9 bases agree with TRBD1. The germline gives CDR1 SEHNR, CDR2 FQNEAQ (reference sequence). This CDR3 has 19 residues. J was trimmed by 1 base and V by 0 bases; bases with no gene match: 10. The CDR3 reads CASSLANRPDRGSNQPQHF. CDR3 nucleotides: TGTGCCAGCAGCTTAGCTAACCGCCCGGACAGGGGAAGCAATCAGCCCCAGCATTTT.

V is TRBV7-2 and J is TRBJ2-1; D might be TRBD2 (6 bases). The CDR3 has 17 residues. Germline V gene lookup returns CDR1 SGHTA and CDR2 FQGNSA. Trimming stripped 0 bases from V and 4 bases from J, with 16 bases between. The CDR3 region has the DNA TGTGCCAGCAGCTTAGCGAAGGAGGGAGGTAGATACAATGAGCAGTTCTTC. Amino acid sequence: CASSLAKEGGRYNEQFF.

The chain couples TRBV11-2 to TRBJ1-2, with 7 bases that match TRBD1. The V gene end was trimmed by 6 bases and the J gene end by 1 base; junction bases not matched to a gene: 14. Germline-derived CDR1 and CDR2 are SGHAT and FQNNGV. This CDR3 spans 17 amino acids. The CDR3 nucleotides are TGTGCCAGCAGTCCCTCGACAGGGTGGGGGGATAACTATGGCTACACCTTC. Residues: CASSPSTGWGDNYGYTF.

This rearrangement joins TRBV28 to TRBJ1-2, with D perhaps matching TRBD1 (5 bases). Germline V CDR1 and CDR2: MDHEN, SYDVKM. There are 14 residues in the CDR3. V lost 5 bases, J lost 8 bases, and 18 bases lay in between. The CDR3 here is CASSPPTGGDGYTF. The DNA of the CDR3 is TGTGCCAGCAGTCCCCCGACTGGAGGGGACGGCTACACCTTC.

The chain is built from TRBV2 and TRBJ2-7, with TRBD2 matching over 14 bases. This CDR3 spans 15 amino acids. CDR1 and CDR2 (germline): SNHLY, FYNNEI. With 4 bases clipped from V and 5 bases from J, the junction kept 4 bases outside the gene matches. The CDR3 DNA reads TGTGCCAGCAGTGGGGGACTAGCGGGAGTCGACGAGCAGTACTTC. It translates to CASSGGLAGVDEQYF.

The chain has TRBV5-1 and TRBJ2-5, with D possibly TRBD2 on 6 matching bases. Deletions cut 4 bases from V and 2 bases from J, with 15 bases between. The CDR3 covers 15 residues. The germline gives CDR1 SGHRS, CDR2 YFSETQ. DNA of the CDR3: TGCGCCAGCAGCACGACCGGGACTCGACAAGAGACCCAGTACTTC. Its protein is CASSTTGTRQETQYF. The full variable domain, with the rest looked up from reference TRBV5-1 and TRBJ2-5, is KAGVTQTPRYLIKTRGQQVTLSCSPISGHRSVSWYQQTPGQGLQFLFEYFSETQRNKGNFPGRFSGRQFSNSRSEMNVSTLELGDSALYLCASSTTGTRQETQYFGPGTRLLVL.

V is TRBV19 and J is TRBJ2-6; 8 bases match TRBD1. Germline V lookup: CDR1 LNHDA, CDR2 SQIVND (reference sequence). The CDR3 is made up of 17 amino acids. Losses at the gene ends were 5 bases for V and 0 bases for J; bases not matched to a gene: 6. In nucleotides, the CDR3 is TGTGCCAGTAGTCTTGACAGGGGCAGCTCTGGGGCCAACGTCCTGACTTTC. Protein product: CASSLDRGSSGANVLTF.